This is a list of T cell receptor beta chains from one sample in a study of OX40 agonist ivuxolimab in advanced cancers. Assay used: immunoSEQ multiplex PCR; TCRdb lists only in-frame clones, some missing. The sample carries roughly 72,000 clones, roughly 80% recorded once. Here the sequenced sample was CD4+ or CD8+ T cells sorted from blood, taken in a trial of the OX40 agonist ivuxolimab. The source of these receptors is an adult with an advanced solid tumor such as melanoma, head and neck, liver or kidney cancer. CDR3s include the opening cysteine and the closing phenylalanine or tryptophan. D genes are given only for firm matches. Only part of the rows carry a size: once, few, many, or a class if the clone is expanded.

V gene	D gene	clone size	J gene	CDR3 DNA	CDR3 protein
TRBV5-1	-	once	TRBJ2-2	TGCGCCAGCAGCTTTCCGCGGAACACCGGGGAGCTGTTTTTT	CASSFPRNTGELFF
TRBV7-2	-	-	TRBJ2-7	TGTGCCAGCAGTTCCTCAGGCTACGAGCAGTACTTC	CASSSSGYEQYF
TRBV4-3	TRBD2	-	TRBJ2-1	TGCGCCAGCAGCCCCGGACCGGGACTAGCGAACAATGAGCAGTTCTTC	CASSPGPGLANNEQFF
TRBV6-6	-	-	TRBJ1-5	TGTGCCAGCAGTTACTCGGGCAGCAGTAATCAGCCCCAGCATTTT	CASSYSGSSNQPQHF
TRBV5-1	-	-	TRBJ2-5	TGCGCCAGCAGCTTTCTGGACAGAGAAGAGACCCAGTACTTC	CASSFLDREETQYF
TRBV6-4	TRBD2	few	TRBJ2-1	TGTGCCAGCAGTGACTCACTAGCGAGCTCCTACAATGAGCAGTTCTTC	CASSDSLASSYNEQFF
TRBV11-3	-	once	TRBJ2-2	TGTGCCAGCAGCTTCTCACAGGGAAACACCGGGGAGCTGTTTTTT	CASSFSQGNTGELFF
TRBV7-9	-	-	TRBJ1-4	TGTGCCAGCAGCTACGGACAAATTAATGAAAAACTGTTTTTT	CASSYGQINEKLFF
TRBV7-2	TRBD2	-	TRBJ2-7	TGTGCCAGCAGCTTCCTAGCGGGAGGGACTACCTACGAGCAGTACTTC	CASSFLAGGTTYEQYF
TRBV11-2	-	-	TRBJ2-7	TGTGCCAGCAGCCCGGCCCCGGTGGACGAGCAGTACTTC	CASSPAPVDEQYF
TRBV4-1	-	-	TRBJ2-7	TGCGCCAGCGGGGATCCGCGGAGAGGCTACGAGCAGTACTTC	CASGDPRRGYEQYF
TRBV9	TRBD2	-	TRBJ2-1	TGTGCCAGCAGCCCTACACACTCAGCGGGAGACTACAATGAGCAGTTCTTC	CASSPTHSAGDYNEQFF
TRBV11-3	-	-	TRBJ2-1	TGTGCCAGCAGCTCCGAGGGGGAATACAATGAGCAGTTCTTC	CASSSEGEYNEQFF
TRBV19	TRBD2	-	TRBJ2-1	TGTGCCAGTAGAATGGCGGGGGTTTTCTACAATGAGCAGTTCTTC	CASRMAGVFYNEQFF
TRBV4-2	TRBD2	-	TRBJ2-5	TGTGCCAGCAGCCGGACTAGCGACCAAGAGACCCAGTACTTC	CASSRTSDQETQYF
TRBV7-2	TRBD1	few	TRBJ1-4	TGTGCCAGCAGCTTAGCCTTAGACAGGGTTGGAAAACTGTTTTTT	CASSLALDRVGKLFF
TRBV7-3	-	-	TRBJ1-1	TGTGCCAGCAGCTTTTCCCGGGACACTGAAGCTTTCTTT	CASSFSRDTEAFF
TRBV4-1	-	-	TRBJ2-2	TGCGCCAGCAGCCCGAGGGGGCTAGCGGGTGCCGGGGAGCTGTTTTTT	CASSPRGLAGAGELFF
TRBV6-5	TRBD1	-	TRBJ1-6	TGTGCCAGCAGTTTCCGACAGGGGGGTACACCCCTCCACTTT	CASSFRQGGTPLHF
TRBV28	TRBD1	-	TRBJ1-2	TGTGCCAGCAGCCCGGGACAGGCCGGTGGCTACACCTTC	CASSPGQAGGYTF
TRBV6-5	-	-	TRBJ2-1	TGTGCCAGCAGTGAACAGGGCTCCTACAATGAGCAGTTCTTC	CASSEQGSYNEQFF
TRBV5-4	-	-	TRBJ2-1	TGTGCCAGCAGCACGGAGGAGACCCAGTACAATGAGCAGTTCTTC	CASSTEETQYNEQFF
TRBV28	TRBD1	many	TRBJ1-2	TGTGCCAGCAGTTCCAAATTACTTTGGGACGGGACAGGGGGAGATGGCTACACCTTC	CASSSKLLWDGTGGDGYTF
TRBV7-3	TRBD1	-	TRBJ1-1	TGTGCCAGCAGGCGACAGGGGGACACTGAAGCTTTCTTT	CASRRQGDTEAFF
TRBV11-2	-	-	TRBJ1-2	TGTGCCAGCAGCAGGTCGGTTGTGGGGGACTATGGCTACACCTTC	CASSRSVVGDYGYTF
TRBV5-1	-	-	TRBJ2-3	TGCGCCAGCAGCTTGCCACTTAGCACAGATACGCAGTATTTT	CASSLPLSTDTQYF
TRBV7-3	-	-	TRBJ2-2	TGTGCCAGCAGCCGGACAGCCCTGAACACCGGGGAGCTGTTTTTT	CASSRTALNTGELFF
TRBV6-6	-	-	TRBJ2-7	TGTGCCAGCAGTCCCGACGCCTTTCATGAGCAGTACTTC	CASSPDAFHEQYF
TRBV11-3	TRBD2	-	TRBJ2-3	TGTGCCAGCAGCTTCTTCGGGGGGGACACAGATACGCAGTATTTT	CASSFFGGDTDTQYF
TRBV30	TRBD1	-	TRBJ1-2	TGTGCCTGGAGTCCCCAGGGGGCGGTGAAGGGCTACACCTTC	CAWSPQGAVKGYTF
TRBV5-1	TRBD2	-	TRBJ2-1	TGCGCCAGCAGCCAGATTAGCGGGGGAGCTGACAATGAGCAGTTCTTC	CASSQISGGADNEQFF
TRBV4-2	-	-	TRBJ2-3	TGTGCCAGCAGCCCCGCCGGGCAGGCCCCTAGCACAGATACGCAGTATTTT	CASSPAGQAPSTDTQYF
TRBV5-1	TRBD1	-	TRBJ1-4	TGCGCCAGCAGCCGGGAGGGGGCTGCTAATGAAAAACTGTTTTTT	CASSREGAANEKLFF
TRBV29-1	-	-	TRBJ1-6	TGCAGCGCCCGTCCTTCGGTTTGTTCCCTCCACTTT	CSARPSVCSLHF
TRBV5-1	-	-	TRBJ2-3	TGCGCCAGCAGCTTGGAAATATTGCTAACAGATACGCAGTATTTT	CASSLEILLTDTQYF
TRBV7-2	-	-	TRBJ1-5	TGTGCCAGCAGCAGGGGTAACAATCAGCCCCAGCATTTT	CASSRGNNQPQHF
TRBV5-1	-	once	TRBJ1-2	TGCGCCAGCAGCTTGGGAGACATGGGCTATGGCTACACCTTC	CASSLGDMGYGYTF
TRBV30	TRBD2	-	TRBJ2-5	TGTGCCTGGAGTGCTGGACTAGCGGGAGAGACCCAGTACTTC	CAWSAGLAGETQYF
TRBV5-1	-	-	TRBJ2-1	TGCGCCAGCAGCTTCGGGACGGGCAATGAGCAGTTCTTC	CASSFGTGNEQFF
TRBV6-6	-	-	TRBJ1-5	TGTGCCAGCAGTTACTCAGTCCAGCCCCAGCATTTT	CASSYSVQPQHF
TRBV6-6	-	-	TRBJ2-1	TGTGCCAGCAGTTACGGGACCACCTCGGGGGAGCAGTTCTTC	CASSYGTTSGEQFF
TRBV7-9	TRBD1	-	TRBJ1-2	TGTGCCAGCAGCTCAGGGACAGGGGGCACGACCTATGGCTACACCTTC	CASSSGTGGTTYGYTF
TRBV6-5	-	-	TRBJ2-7	TGTGCCAGCAGTTACTCTGAGGGAGCCCCCTCCTACGAGCAGTACTTC	CASSYSEGAPSYEQYF
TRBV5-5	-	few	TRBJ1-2	TGTGCCAGCAGCTTGGACAGAGATGGCTACACCTTC	CASSLDRDGYTF
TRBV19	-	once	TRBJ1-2	TGTGCCAGTAGTATTCAGCCAGACCTCATCTATGGCTACACCTTC	CASSIQPDLIYGYTF
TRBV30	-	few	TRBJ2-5	TGTGCCTTAAGTGGGGGTTTCCAAGAGACCCAGTACTTC	CALSGGFQETQYF
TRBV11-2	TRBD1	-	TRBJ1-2	TGTGCCAGCAGCTTAGAGGACAGGTCCGGTGGCTACACCTTC	CASSLEDRSGGYTF
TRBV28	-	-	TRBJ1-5	TGTGCCACCCAGGGGAATCAGCCCCAGCATTTT	CATQGNQPQHF
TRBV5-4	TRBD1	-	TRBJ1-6	TGTGCCAGCGGACAGGGAAATAATTCACCCCTCCACTTT	CASGQGNNSPLHF
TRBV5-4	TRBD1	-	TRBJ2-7	TGTGCCAGCAGCAGGGGACAGGGGAGTTCCTACGAGCAGTACTTC	CASSRGQGSSYEQYF
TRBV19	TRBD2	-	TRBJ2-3	TGTGCCAGTAGTATGGCTAGCGGGAGGGCCCAAGATACGCAGTATTTT	CASSMASGRAQDTQYF
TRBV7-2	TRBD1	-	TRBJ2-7	TGTGCCAGCAGCCAGGACAGGGGCCCCTACGAGCAGTACTTC	CASSQDRGPYEQYF
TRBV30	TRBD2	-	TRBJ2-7	TGTGCCTGGAGTGTCCGACTAGCGGCCTCCTACGAGCAGTACTTC	CAWSVRLAASYEQYF